The 32 T cell receptor beta chains below come from one sample, sequenced in a study of shared clonotypes between healthy human individuals. Assay used: immunoSEQ multiplex PCR; TCRdb lists only in-frame clones, some missing. There are a few million clones in the sample; around nine tenths occur only once, and more than 0.12% lies in the top ten. Sequenced material: naive CD4+ T cells sorted from blood. Subset indicated: CD45RA+ positively selected. These receptors were obtained from a man aged 18 to 29 in good health.

V gene TRBV6-6 combines with J gene TRBJ1-2; D gene unclear. This CDR3 is built from 16 residues. CDR1 is MNHNY, CDR2 SVGAGI, per germline (reference sequence). Trimming shortened V by 0 bases and J by 5 bases, and 16 bases separated the two germline ends. The CDR3 nucleotides read TGTGCCAGCAGTTACTCAAGGTCAGGTAAAGGTTATGGCTACACCTTC. As protein: CASSYSRSGKGYGYTF.

The genes are TRBV6-5 and TRBJ1-2; 7 bases match TRBD1. Per the germline V gene, CDR1 is MNHEY and CDR2 is SVGAGI. V gave up 4 bases and J gave up 7 bases; unmatched junction bases: 3. This CDR3 is built from 12 residues. The CDR3 region is CASSSGTAGYTF. CDR3 nucleotides: TGTGCCAGCAGTTCGGGGACAGCTGGCTACACCTTC.

This chain uses TRBV18 with TRBJ2-2; TRBD1 aligns across 11 bases. This CDR3 spans 16 amino acids. CDR1 and CDR2 from the germline V gene are KGHSH and LQKENI. V was pared by 1 base and J by 7 bases, with 5 bases of the junction left unmatched. CDR3 residues: CASSPLGQGAHGELFF. CDR3 DNA sequence: TGTGCCAGCTCACCACTAGGACAGGGGGCCCACGGGGAGCTGTTTTTT.

The chain couples TRBV5-1 to TRBJ2-5; D possibly corresponds to TRBD2 (5 bases). Per germline, CDR1 SGHRS and CDR2 YFSETQ. CDR3 length: 15 amino acids. Trimming stripped 3 bases from V and 4 bases from J, with 16 bases between. The CDR3 sequence: CASSSLGAARETQYF. The CDR3 DNA reads TGCGCCAGCAGCTCCCTAGGAGCGGCGCGAGAGACCCAGTACTTC.

The rearrangement joins TRBV10-3 to TRBJ1-6; tentative D call: TRBD1 (6 bases). V lost 8 bases, J lost 9 bases, and 14 bases lay in between. The CDR3 spans 13 residues. CDR1 ENHRY and CDR2 SYGVKD come from the germline V gene. The CDR3 bases are TGTGCCATCTCCCCGGGGGCAGCTTCACCCCTCCACTTT. As protein: CAISPGAASPLHF.

The chain joins TRBV25-1 to TRBJ2-2, with 12 bases identical to TRBD1. Germline V lookup: CDR1 MGHDK, CDR2 SYGVNS. Germline trimming cut 0 bases from V and 7 bases from J; bases unmatched to any gene: 6. This CDR3 has 17 amino acids. The DNA for the CDR3 is TGTGCCAGCAGTGAATACCAGGGACAGGGGGCTCTCGGGGAGCTGTTTTTT. It translates to CASSEYQGQGALGELFF.

A few counts support this clone. The chain employs TRBV7-3 and TRBJ1-5; no clear D. Trimming removed 1 base from V and 6 bases from J, with 7 bases in between. Germline V lookup: CDR1 SGHTA, CDR2 FQGTGA. The CDR3 runs 13 residues. The CDR3 reads CASSLNPTQPQHF. The CDR3 bases are TGTGCCAGCAGCTTAAACCCCACTCAGCCCCAGCATTTT.

Notes on this clone: This specimen includes other DNA sequences encoding the same CDR3. The genes are TRBV5-1 and TRBJ2-1; 7 nucleotides align to TRBD2. V was pared by 2 bases and J by 4 bases, with 3 bases of the junction left unmatched. Germline V CDR1 and CDR2: SGHRS, YFSETQ. This CDR3 has 14 residues. In DNA form, the CDR3 reads TGCGCCAGCAGCTTATCGGGGGGTTACAATGAGCAGTTCTTC. It is translated as CASSLSGGYNEQFF.

The V and J genes are TRBV6-1 and TRBJ1-1; a weak D match, TRBD1 (6 bases). This CDR3 has 14 residues. The ends were cut back, 4 bases at V and 0 bases at J, with 9 bases in the middle. Germline CDR1 reads MNHNS; CDR2 reads SASEGT. The CDR3 DNA reads as TGTGCCAGCAGTGGTTGGACAGTGAACACTGAAGCTTTCTTT. Protein sequence: CASSGWTVNTEAFF.

This chain connects TRBV20-1 to TRBJ1-1; weak D call: TRBD1 (5 bases). V was pared by 3 bases and J by 7 bases, with 9 bases between. CDR3 length: 11 amino acids. Germline V gene sequence: CDR1 DFQATT, CDR2 SNEGSKA (reference sequence). Here the CDR3 DNA reads TGCAGTGCTAGCCAGGGAAGTGAAGCTTTCTTT. It encodes CSASQGSEAFF.

This clone was detected only once. This chain joins TRBV11-2 and TRBJ2-1; no reliable D call. The CDR3 is 16 amino acids. V gave up 2 bases and J gave up 6 bases, with 17 bases separating them. CDR1 is SGHAT and CDR2 is FQNNGV in the germline V gene. CDR3 DNA: TGTGCCAGCAGCTTACGAAGGTTGGGCTTCGGCAATGAGCAGTTCTTC. It translates to CASSLRRLGFGNEQFF.

This chain joins TRBV10-3 and TRBJ1-1; D gene ambiguous. Looked up from germline, CDR1 is ENHRY and CDR2 is SYGVKD. The germline V and J ends were trimmed by 2 bases and 1 base, with 8 bases remaining between them. This CDR3 has 14 residues. This CDR3 is CAISESDKNTEAFF. The CDR3 bases are TGTGCCATCAGTGAGAGCGATAAGAACACTGAAGCTTTCTTT.

The chain couples TRBV5-4 to TRBJ2-7; TRBD2 matches 9 bases. In germline, CDR1 is SGHNT, CDR2 YYREEE (reference sequence). The CDR3 has 15 amino acids. Unmatched junction bases numbered 6, after V lost 4 bases and J lost 1 base. The CDR3 here is CASSRETSGSYEQYF. In nucleotides, the CDR3 is TGTGCCAGCAGCCGTGAGACTAGCGGTTCCTACGAGCAGTACTTC.

As for this clone: Distinct nucleotide sequences in the sample also encode this CDR3. The chain has TRBV19 and TRBJ2-1, with 9 bases identical to TRBD2. The CDR3 extends over 15 amino acids. The junction had 3 bases not matched to a gene; V was cut back by 1 base and J by 5 bases. The germline gives CDR1 LNHDA, CDR2 SQIVND (reference sequence). Here the CDR3 reads CASSIGLAGNNEQFF. The CDR3 DNA sequence: TGTGCCAGTAGTATAGGTCTAGCGGGGAACAATGAGCAGTTCTTC.

This clone was seen just once. The rearrangement uses TRBV5-4 and TRBJ1-5; 11 bases are a match to TRBD1. The CDR3 contains 16 residues. Germline lookup yields CDR1 SGHNT and CDR2 YYREEE (reference sequence). The junction had 8 bases not matched to a gene; V was cut back by 5 bases and J by 4 bases. DNA for the CDR3: TGTGCCAGCAGTCTGGGGACAGGGGGGGTTAATCAGCCCCAGCATTTT. Its translation: CASSLGTGGVNQPQHF.

With regard to this clone: An end of the junction differs from the germline gene, which may be a read error. The V call is TRBV9, the J call TRBJ1-2; a weak D match, TRBD1 (5 bases). This CDR3 comprises 15 residues. Germline V gives CDR1 SGDLS, CDR2 YYNGEE. Written as DNA, the CDR3 is TGTGCTAGCAGCCCCCACCAGGGCGCGTTGGGGGGCTACACCTTC. It translates to CASSPHQGALGGYTF.

The chain joins TRBV5-1 to TRBJ1-4, with D perhaps TRBD1 (6 bases). The ends were cut back, 2 bases at V and 5 bases at J, with 13 bases in the middle. Germline-derived CDR1 and CDR2 are SGHRS and YFSETQ. There are 15 residues in the CDR3. The CDR3 sequence: CASSFNRAGNEKLFF. DNA for the CDR3: TGCGCCAGCAGCTTTAACAGGGCAGGAAATGAAAAACTGTTTTTT.

J is TRBJ2-7 and V is TRBV11-3; 8 bases agree with TRBD1. Germline CDR1 is SGHNT and CDR2 is YENEEA. The CDR3 length is 13 residues. V trimming: 5 bases; J trimming: 7 bases; junction bases outside the gene matches: 7. The CDR3 region is CASSPGGLREQYF. CDR3 nucleotide sequence: TGTGCCAGCAGCCCAGGGGGCCTTCGGGAGCAGTACTTC. Together with reference TRBV11-3 and TRBJ2-7, the CDR3 gives the full variable domain: EAGVVQSPRYKIIEKKQPVAFWCNPISGHNTLYWYLQNLGQGPELLIRYENEEAVDDSQLPKDRFSAERLKGVDSTLKIQPAELGDSAVYLCASSPGGLREQYFGPGTRLTVT.

The rearrangement links TRBV18 to TRBJ2-7; TRBD2 matches at 7 bases. CDR3 length equals 15 residues. After removal of 6 bases from V and 4 bases from J, the junction contained 12 bases not matched to a gene. CDR1 and CDR2 (germline): KGHSH, LQKENI. The CDR3 loop is CASSPFTGGGYEQYF. In nucleotides, the CDR3 is TGTGCCAGCTCCCCTTTTACGGGAGGTGGATACGAGCAGTACTTC.

In its sample, this clone was seen a few times. The chain uses TRBV5-1 and TRBJ1-6, with D unclear. V was trimmed by 0 bases and J by 6 bases, leaving 4 bases between them. The CDR3 covers 13 residues. CDR1 is SGHRS and CDR2 is YFSETQ in the germline V gene. In DNA form, the CDR3 reads TGCGCCAGCAGCTTGGGGCCTAATTCACCCCTCCACTTT. Translation gives CASSLGPNSPLHF.

The rearrangement uses TRBV2 and TRBJ1-5; D gene unclear. The germline gives CDR1 SNHLY, CDR2 FYNNEI. The V gene lost 1 base and the J gene lost 3 bases, with 10 bases spanning the gap. The CDR3 runs 15 residues. The CDR3 here is CASSEDREFNQPQHF. The CDR3 nucleotides read TGTGCCAGCAGTGAAGATAGGGAATTCAATCAGCCCCAGCATTTT. Full variable domain (remainder filled in from reference TRBV2 and TRBJ1-5): EPEVTQTPSHQVTQMGQEVILRCVPISNHLYFYWYRQILGQKVEFLVSFYNNEISEKSEIFDDQFSVERPDGSNFTLKIRSTKLEDSAMYFCASSEDREFNQPQHFGDGTRLSIL.

This clone appeared a single time. The CDR3 DNA follows: TGCGCCAGCAGCTTGCTGGGACAAACGAACACCGGGGAGCTGTTTTTT. This gives the protein CASSLLGQTNTGELFF. This chain links TRBV5-1 with TRBJ2-2, with D perhaps matching TRBD1 (6 bases). This CDR3 contains 16 residues. V gave up 1 base and J gave up 0 bases, with 10 bases separating them. Looked up from germline, CDR1 is SGHRS and CDR2 is YFSETQ.

V and J are TRBV6-5 and TRBJ2-7, with 8 bases matching TRBD1. Trimming cost V 6 bases and J 3 bases; bases outside gene matches: 7. In germline, CDR1 is MNHEY, CDR2 SVGAGI. This CDR3 has 14 residues. The CDR3 region is CASSLPGGNYEQYF. The CDR3 DNA is TGTGCCAGCAGCCTCCCAGGGGGCAACTACGAGCAGTACTTC.

The chain employs TRBV7-3 and TRBJ2-1, with D unresolved. This CDR3 is 11 amino acids long. Trimming pared 5 bases from V and 9 bases from J, leaving 8 bases between. Germline-derived CDR1 and CDR2 are SGHTA and FQGTGA. DNA of the CDR3: TGTGCCAGCAGCGCTGGGGTTGAGCAGTTCTTC. Translated: CASSAGVEQFF.

The V call is TRBV18, the J call TRBJ1-5; the D is unclear. The V and J ends lost 5 bases and 1 base respectively, with 15 bases between them. This CDR3 is built from 16 residues. The V gene's germline CDR1 is KGHSH and CDR2 LQKENI. The CDR3 region has the DNA TGTGCCAGCTCATCTCATCCGGCGGCAAGCAATCAGCCCCAGCATTTT. Amino acid sequence: CASSSHPAASNQPQHF.

The chain employs TRBV29-1 and TRBJ2-5; 15 positions match TRBD2. Trimming removed 7 bases from V and 4 bases from J; junction bases left unmatched: 4. Germline V gene sequence: CDR1 SQVTM, CDR2 ANQGSEA. The CDR3 covers 14 residues. Here the CDR3 reads CSAGTSGGPETQYF. The CDR3 bases are TGCAGCGCAGGGACTAGCGGGGGGCCAGAGACCCAGTACTTC.

The chain combines TRBV7-9 with TRBJ1-1, with a weak D call TRBD1 (6 bases). This CDR3 comprises 13 residues. The V end was cut by 5 bases, the J end by 6 bases, with 13 bases between. CDR1 and CDR2 from the germline V gene are SEHNR and FQNEAQ (reference sequence). This chain's CDR3 is CASSRGGASEAFF. For the CDR3, the DNA is TGTGCCAGCAGCCGAGGGGGGGCATCTGAAGCTTTCTTT.

The chain recombines TRBV7-2 with TRBJ2-1; 9 bases align to TRBD2. The CDR3 has 16 amino acids. The V and J ends lost 5 bases and 4 bases, in that order; junction bases with no gene match: 9. Per the germline V gene, CDR1 is SGHTA and CDR2 is FQGNSA. CDR3 in amino acids: CASSRVSGSGYNEQFF. In nucleotides, the CDR3 is TGTGCCAGCAGCAGAGTTAGCGGGAGTGGGTACAATGAGCAGTTCTTC.

The gene calls are TRBV6-5 and TRBJ2-1, with D unclear. Germline values: CDR1 MNHEY, CDR2 SVGAGI. This CDR3 comprises 14 residues. Trimming left V 6 bases short and J 7 bases short, with 16 bases between. The CDR3 loop is CASREPMVGNEQFF. The DNA for the CDR3 is TGTGCCAGCAGAGAACCAATGGTCGGGAATGAGCAGTTCTTC.

This chain links TRBV10-1 with TRBJ1-1; 8 bases match TRBD1. CDR3 length: 14 residues. V gave up 6 bases and J gave up 2 bases; unmatched junction bases: 5. CDR1 and CDR2 (germline): WNHNN, SYGVQD (reference sequence). CDR3 coding DNA: TGCGCCAGCAGCCGGGACAGGTCAAACACTGAAGCTTTCTTT. This codes for CASSRDRSNTEAFF.

This rearrangement joins TRBV15 to TRBJ1-1, with D unresolved. V shed 1 base and J shed 4 bases, with 13 bases lying between them. This CDR3 has 15 amino acids. Germline V gene data show CDR1 as LNHNV and CDR2 as YYDKDF (reference sequence). CDR3 sequence (DNA): TGTGCCACCAGCAGAGGCCCCGGGCAGAGCACTGAAGCTTTCTTT. It codes for CATSRGPGQSTEAFF.

The chain carries TRBV7-2 and TRBJ1-1, with D tentatively TRBD1 (6 bases). Germline values: CDR1 SGHTA, CDR2 FQGNSA. V lost 6 bases, J lost 8 bases, and 13 bases lay in between. The CDR3 runs 12 residues. In nucleotides, the CDR3 is TGTGCCAGCAGACAAACAGGGCCAGAAGCTTTCTTT. Translation: CASRQTGPEAFF.